Listed below are T cell receptor beta chains from one sample, sequenced in a study of blood T cell repertoires in COVID-19. Here immunoSEQ multiplex PCR was the method, and the copy in TCRdb shows in-frame clones only, minus some. This sample has about 280,000 clones; 80% to 90% occur once, and the top ten carry roughly 9.6%. Sequenced material: peripheral blood. The origin of the receptors is a woman aged 70-85 years with acute or convalescent COVID-19. Both conserved end residues are part of each CDR3. The order of the fields is D gene, J gene, clone size, V gene, CDR3 protein, CDR3 DNA. The D gene is left open where the match is weak. Clone size, where shown, is once, few, many, or a class for clones that have expanded.

.	TRBJ1-5	.	TRBV5-8	CASSLGGDGNQPQHF	TGTGCCAGCAGCTTGGGGGGGGATGGCAATCAGCCCCAGCATTTT
TRBD1	TRBJ1-4	.	TRBV5-1	CASSAGQGNEKLFF	TGCGCCAGCAGCGCGGGACAGGGGAATGAAAAACTGTTTTTT
TRBD1	TRBJ1-1	few	TRBV5-1	CASSSDRMNTEAFF	TGCGCCAGCAGCTCGGACAGGATGAACACTGAAGCTTTCTTT
.	TRBJ2-1	once	TRBV7-7	CASSLSAGSYNEQFF	TGTGCCAGCAGCTTAAGTGCCGGCTCCTACAATGAGCAGTTCTTC
.	TRBJ1-1	once	TRBV30	CAWTGDLEAFF	TGTGCCTGGACAGGGGACCTTGAAGCTTTCTTT
.	TRBJ2-1	.	TRBV7-8	CASSPGGGLVGDNEQFF	TGTGCCAGCAGCCCAGGGGGGGGACTAGTAGGCGACAATGAGCAGTTCTTC
.	TRBJ2-3	.	TRBV4-1	CASSQEVAALTDTQYF	TGCGCCAGCAGCCAAGAAGTAGCGGCCCTCACAGATACGCAGTATTTT
.	TRBJ1-1	.	TRBV28	CASSLGPSLNTEAFF	TGTGCCAGCAGTTTAGGTCCCAGTCTGAACACTGAAGCTTTCTTT
.	TRBJ1-2	.	TRBV7-8	CASSLRRTARVGKDYGYTF	TGTGCCAGCAGCTTAAGAAGGACAGCCCGGGTAGGAAAAGACTATGGCTACACCTTC
TRBD1	TRBJ2-2	.	TRBV5-1	CASSWGQGPGELFF	TGCGCCAGCAGCTGGGGACAGGGGCCCGGGGAGCTGTTTTTT
TRBD1	TRBJ1-2	.	TRBV7-3	CASSLTGAYGYTF	TGTGCCAGCAGCCTCACAGGGGCCTACGGCTACACCTTC
TRBD1	TRBJ1-3	few	TRBV5-1	CASSLAGQPGNTIYF	TGCGCCAGCAGCTTGGCGGGACAGCCAGGAAACACCATATATTTT
.	TRBJ2-7	few	TRBV5-1	CASSLDRGGGYEQYF	TGCGCCAGCAGCTTGGACCGGGGAGGCGGTTACGAGCAGTACTTC
.	TRBJ1-1	.	TRBV10-3	CAISETNPRAGTNTEAFF	TGTGCCATCAGTGAGACCAACCCGCGGGCAGGAACGAACACTGAAGCTTTCTTT
.	TRBJ2-1	.	TRBV4-1	CASSQSGLSNEQFF	TGCGCCAGCAGCCAATCGGGACTTTCCAATGAGCAGTTCTTC
.	TRBJ2-6	.	TRBV19	CASKVGLAGANVLTF	TGTGCCAGTAAGGTGGGACTCGCTGGGGCCAACGTCCTGACTTTC
TRBD2	TRBJ2-1	.	TRBV18	CASSSGTSGVNEQFF	TGTGCCAGCTCGTCCGGGACTAGCGGGGTCAATGAGCAGTTCTTC
.	TRBJ2-1	.	TRBV10-1	CASSEWPNNEQFF	TGCGCCAGCAGTGAATGGCCGAACAATGAGCAGTTCTTC
TRBD1	TRBJ1-5	.	TRBV3-1/TRBV3-2	CASSPDRVQPQHF	TGTGCCAGCAGTCCTGACAGGGTTCAGCCCCAGCATTTT
TRBD2	TRBJ2-1	once	TRBV2	CASSASGGAGNEQFF	TGTGCCAGCAGTGCTAGCGGGGGGGCGGGCAATGAGCAGTTCTTC
TRBD1	TRBJ1-1	.	TRBV5-1	CASRLDTGVVTEAFF	TGCGCCAGCAGACTAGACACAGGGGTAGTCACTGAAGCTTTCTTT
.	TRBJ1-4	.	TRBV24-1	CATSDFRQLATNEKLFF	TGTGCCACCAGTGATTTTCGACAGCTGGCAACTAATGAAAAACTGTTTTTT
.	TRBJ2-7	.	TRBV4-1	CASSQVAGKSEQYF	TGCGCCAGCAGCCAAGTTGCAGGGAAAAGCGAGCAGTACTTC
TRBD1	TRBJ1-1	.	TRBV19	CASSSDRAWTEAFF	TGTGCCAGTAGTTCGGACAGGGCCTGGACTGAAGCTTTCTTT
TRBD1	TRBJ2-7	.	TRBV9	CASSVGVGGLYEQYF	TGTGCCAGCAGCGTAGGGGTAGGGGGCCTCTACGAGCAGTACTTC
TRBD1	TRBJ1-4	.	TRBV6-5	CASSYGMDRGREKLFF	TGTGCCAGCAGTTACGGGATGGACAGGGGTAGGGAAAAACTGTTTTTT
.	TRBJ1-5	.	TRBV12-3/TRBV12-4	CASSRTLQPQHF	TGTGCCAGCAGTCGGACACTTCAGCCCCAGCATTTT
.	TRBJ2-5	.	TRBV3-1/TRBV3-2	CASQWAGETQYF	TGTGCCAGTCAGTGGGCAGGGGAGACCCAGTACTTC
TRBD1	TRBJ1-2	.	TRBV5-8	CASNRQGTGDRGYTF	TGTGCCAGCAACAGACAGGGAACCGGGGATCGTGGCTACACCTTC
.	TRBJ2-7	once	TRBV10-2	CASSGYGGGEQYF	TGCGCCAGCAGTGGATACGGGGGTGGCGAGCAGTACTTC
.	TRBJ1-2	.	TRBV6-5	CASSYQGTYGYTF	TGTGCCAGCAGTTACCAGGGGACCTATGGCTACACCTTC
TRBD1	TRBJ2-5	.	TRBV25-1	CASSDRDRETQYF	TGTGCCAGCAGTGACCGGGACAGAGAGACCCAGTACTTC
TRBD1	TRBJ1-2	.	TRBV2	CASSALDRVYGYTF	TGTGCCAGCAGCGCCCTCGACAGGGTCTATGGCTACACCTTC
TRBD1	TRBJ1-2	.	TRBV19	CASSTETGLIGGYTF	TGTGCCAGTAGTACCGAGACAGGGCTAATTGGTGGCTACACCTTC
.	TRBJ1-3	once	TRBV4-2	CASSQGTSGNTIYF	TGTGCCAGCAGCCAAGGAACATCTGGAAACACCATATATTTT